This is a list of T cell receptor beta chains from one sample in a study of T cells in Graves' hyperthyroidism and ophthalmopathy. TCRdb re-called the multiplex PCR reads with MiXCR, one entry per CDR3 protein. Found here are around 700,000 distinct CDR3 sequences, roughly 20% of them singletons; the top ten hold roughly a sixth. Sequenced material: blood. The receptors stem from a woman aged 50 to 60 with Graves' hyperthyroidism that later progressed to Graves' ophthalmopathy. The CDR3 runs from the conserved cysteine through the conserved F or W. A D gene is named only where the DNA matches it firmly. The size field is filled for only some rows; it gives once, few, many or a size class.

clone_size: few; j_call: TRBJ2-1; v_call: TRBV5-6; d_call: .; cdr3_nt: TGTGCCAGCAGCCTAAATGAATACAATGAGCAGTTCTTC; cdr3_aa: CASSLNEYNEQFF
clone_size: few; j_call: TRBJ2-2; v_call: TRBV6-5; d_call: TRBD1; cdr3_nt: TGTGCCAGCAGTTTCCGGGACAGGGCGAACACCGGGGAGCTGTTTTTT; cdr3_aa: CASSFRDRANTGELFF
clone_size: .; j_call: TRBJ1-6; v_call: TRBV3-1; d_call: .; cdr3_nt: TGTGCCAGCAGCCAAGTCCGGAGGGAATCATCACCCCTCCACTTT; cdr3_aa: CASSQVRRESSPLHF
clone_size: .; j_call: TRBJ1-6; v_call: TRBV15; d_call: TRBD1; cdr3_nt: TGTGCCACCAGCAGAGATTTAACAGGGGGCTATGGAACCTATAATTCACCCCTCCACTTT; cdr3_aa: CATSRDLTGGYGTYNSPLHF
clone_size: many; j_call: TRBJ1-2; v_call: TRBV27; d_call: .; cdr3_nt: TGTGCCAGCAGAAGGACAGCTAACTATGGCTACACCTTC; cdr3_aa: CASRRTANYGYTF
clone_size: many; j_call: TRBJ1-2; v_call: TRBV6-9; d_call: .; cdr3_nt: TGTGCCAGCAGTTATGGGTATGGCTACACCTTC; cdr3_aa: CASSYGYGYTF
clone_size: many; j_call: TRBJ1-1; v_call: TRBV29-1; d_call: .; cdr3_nt: TGCAGCGTTTCCGGGGTGATGAACACTGAAGCTTTCTTT; cdr3_aa: CSVSGVMNTEAFF
clone_size: .; j_call: TRBJ1-6; v_call: TRBV9; d_call: .; cdr3_nt: TGTGCCAGCAGCGTAGGACAGGCGATTTCTAATTCACCCCTCCACTTT; cdr3_aa: CASSVGQAISNSPLHF
clone_size: many; j_call: TRBJ2-7; v_call: TRBV11-1; d_call: .; cdr3_nt: TGTGCCAGCAGCGCGGACATCTCCTACGAGCAGTACTTC; cdr3_aa: CASSADISYEQYF
clone_size: few; j_call: TRBJ2-7; v_call: TRBV7-9; d_call: .; cdr3_nt: TGTGCCAGCAGCTTAGCGGACGCCCGGAGCTCCTACGAGCAGTACTTC; cdr3_aa: CASSLADARSSYEQYF
clone_size: .; j_call: TRBJ2-1; v_call: TRBV20-1; d_call: TRBD2; cdr3_nt: TGCAGTGCTAGAGATCCCGCGGGAGTCGACAATGAGCAGTTCTTC; cdr3_aa: CSARDPAGVDNEQFF
clone_size: .; j_call: TRBJ2-3; v_call: TRBV20-1; d_call: .; cdr3_nt: TGCAGTGCTAGAGGGGGGGCGGGGGCTTATACAGATACGCAGTATTTT; cdr3_aa: CSARGGAGAYTDTQYF
clone_size: many; j_call: TRBJ2-1; v_call: TRBV2; d_call: TRBD1; cdr3_nt: TGTGCCAGCACCCGGGACAGGGGAATTTACAATGAGCAGTTCTTC; cdr3_aa: CASTRDRGIYNEQFF
clone_size: .; j_call: TRBJ1-5; v_call: TRBV27; d_call: .; cdr3_nt: TGTGCCAGCAGTTTGCGTCGCAGCAATCAGCCCCAGCATTTT; cdr3_aa: CASSLRRSNQPQHF